What follows is one T cell receptor (beta chain) and its context. The V gene's germline CDR1 is SQVTM and CDR2 ANQGSEA. V lost 4 bases, J lost 2 bases, and 9 bases lay in between. The CDR3 is 12 residues long. This specimen comes from a study of blood T cell repertoires in COVID-19. Sequencing used immunoSEQ multiplex PCR; TCRdb keeps in-frame clones, though not all of them. The sample yields tens of thousands of clones, around 83% seen once. The V and J genes are TRBV29-1 and TRBJ2-7; D possibly corresponds to TRBD2 (5 bases). The receptor comes from a man between 45 and 60 years old with COVID-19, enrolled during active disease. The sequenced sample consisted of peripheral blood. CDR3 loop: CSVAEGPYEQYF. As DNA, the CDR3 is TGCAGCGTTGCCGAGGGTCCCTACGAGCAGTACTTC.